The 11 T cell receptor beta chains given below trace back to one sample, sequenced in a study of blood T cell repertoires in COVID-19. The repertoire was sequenced with immunoSEQ multiplex PCR; TCRdb's copy has only in-frame clones and lacks some. The sample has 250,000 to 300,000 clones; 75% to 95% are singletons. Sequencing used PBMCs or T cells enriched from blood (not recorded which). The receptors stem from a woman aged 25 to 45 who had recovered from COVID-19.

The chain employs TRBV15 and TRBJ2-2, with D perhaps TRBD1 (5 bases). V was cut by 1 base and J by 0 bases, with 6 bases left in between. Germline CDR1 is LNHNV and CDR2 is YYDKDF (reference sequence). This CDR3 contains 15 residues. The CDR3 spells CATSRVGANTGELFF. The CDR3 coding sequence is TGTGCCACCAGCAGAGTAGGGGCGAACACCGGGGAGCTGTTTTTT.

The chain recombines TRBV5-1 with TRBJ2-1, with 10 nucleotides matching TRBD1. This CDR3 comprises 16 residues. V lost 4 bases, J lost 3 bases, and 7 bases stayed unmatched. The germline CDR1 and CDR2 sequences are SGHRS and YFSETQ. The CDR3 nucleotides are TGCGCCAGCAGCATGTCCGGGACAGGGGTCTACAATGAGCAGTTCTTC. Encoded protein: CASSMSGTGVYNEQFF. The entire variable domain, with the rest obtained from reference TRBV5-1 and TRBJ2-1, is as follows: KAGVTQTPRYLIKTRGQQVTLSCSPISGHRSVSWYQQTPGQGLQFLFEYFSETQRNKGNFPGRFSGRQFSNSRSEMNVSTLELGDSALYLCASSMSGTGVYNEQFFGPGTRLTVL.

CDR3 region: CASSEGLAGRIPYNEQFF. The CDR3 DNA reads TGTGCCAGCAGTGAAGGGCTAGCGGGTAGGATTCCCTACAATGAGCAGTTCTTC. The chain couples TRBV2 to TRBJ2-1, with TRBD2 matching 8 bases. CDR1 and CDR2 (germline): SNHLY, FYNNEI. Trimming took 1 base from V and 2 from J; bases not matched to a gene: 10. The CDR3 sequence is 18 residues long.

This rearrangement joins TRBV27 to TRBJ2-1; D is uncertain. The CDR3 is 13 residues long. Germline CDR1 reads MNHEY; CDR2 reads SMNVEV (reference sequence). With 6 bases removed from V and 10 bases from J, the gap between germline ends came to 16 bases. CDR3 sequence: CASRRHTVGEQFF. As DNA, the CDR3 is TGTGCCAGCAGGCGCCACACCGTCGGGGAGCAGTTCTTC.

The chain has TRBV28 and TRBJ2-2; 8 bases map to TRBD2. CDR1 and CDR2 (germline): MDHEN, SYDVKM. CDR3 length: 16 residues. V lost 2 bases to trimming and J lost 2 bases; unmatched junction nucleotides: 4. The CDR3 sequence is CASSLKGLVNTGELFF. In DNA, the CDR3 is TGTGCCAGCAGTTTAAAGGGACTAGTAAACACCGGGGAGCTGTTTTTT.

J is TRBJ2-1 and V is TRBV13; weak D call: TRBD1 (7 bases). CDR1 is PRHDT, CDR2 FYEKMQ, per germline (reference sequence). V lost 3 bases to trimming and J lost 8 bases, with 17 bases between them. The CDR3 is 15 residues long. CDR3 in DNA: TGTGCCAGCAGCTTGGGCCAGGGGGGATGGGATGAGCAGTTCTTC. Protein: CASSLGQGGWDEQFF.

The rearrangement uses TRBV19 and TRBJ1-2, with D unresolved. The V end was cut by 7 bases, the J end by 1 base, with 13 bases between. The CDR3 is made up of 14 amino acids. Germline CDR1 and CDR2: LNHDA and SQIVND (reference sequence). The CDR3 region has the DNA TGTGCCAGTATTGGAGGAGCTAATAACTATGGCTACACCTTC. Translated, it gives CASIGGANNYGYTF.

The chain couples TRBV5-8 to TRBJ1-1; D is perhaps TRBD1 (6 bases). CDR1 is SGHTS, CDR2 YDEGEE, per germline. The CDR3 length is 13 residues. Deletions cut 5 bases from V and 4 bases from J, with 12 bases between. The CDR3 protein is CASRGRGATEAFF. CDR3 coding DNA: TGTGCCAGCAGGGGGAGGGGGGCCACTGAAGCTTTCTTT.

V usage is TRBV7-3 and J usage is TRBJ2-3, with TRBD2 matching 11 bases. CDR1 SGHTA and CDR2 FQGTGA come from the germline V gene. Trimming cost V 2 bases and J 6 bases; bases outside gene matches: 4. The CDR3 covers 15 residues. CDR3 nucleotide sequence: TGTGCCAGCAGCTTAGGGCTAGCGGGAGGTGATACGCAGTATTTT. Its protein is CASSLGLAGGDTQYF.

The genes are TRBV2 and TRBJ1-2, with D possibly matching TRBD1 (5 bases). Between the trimmed V and J ends, which lost 5 bases and 2 bases, there was a span of 12 bases. This CDR3 has 14 amino acids. Germline assignment: CDR1 SNHLY and CDR2 FYNNEI. The CDR3 DNA is TGTGCCAGCAGTCCAGACGGGGGGAACTATGGCTACACCTTC. Its translation is CASSPDGGNYGYTF.

The chain employs TRBV27 and TRBJ2-7; the match to TRBD2 covers 10 bases. Germline CDR1 is MNHEY and CDR2 is SMNVEV (reference sequence). V shed 4 bases, J shed 3 bases, and the junction held 9 bases outside the gene matches. The CDR3 totals 16 residues. Written as DNA, the CDR3 is TGTGCCAGCAGTTCAGGGACTAGCGTGTTTGACTACGAGCAGTACTTC. Amino acid sequence: CASSSGTSVFDYEQYF.